The 22 T cell receptor beta chains in this list originate from one sample, sequenced in a study of T cell repertoires in cytomegalovirus infection. TCRdb analysed the reads with MiXCR anew, one entry per CDR3 protein. The table lists 150,000 to 200,000 distinct CDR3 sequences, under 30% of them singletons. The sequencing input was PBMCs. The receptors stem from a human donor in good health (CMV status not recorded). Some clones in this sample may be carry-over from other donors' samples.

The chain combines TRBV6-5 with TRBJ1-2; D unclear. V shed 4 bases and J shed 2 bases, with 14 bases lying between them. Germline CDR1 and CDR2: MNHEY and SVGAGI. This CDR3 has 15 amino acids. CDR3 amino acids: CASSWDGVGNYGYTF. The CDR3 DNA sequence: TGTGCCAGCAGTTGGGATGGGGTCGGAAACTATGGCTACACCTTC.

With regard to this clonotype: Germline is not matched at one junction end, which may reflect a read error. This chain links TRBV7-7 with TRBJ2-5; the D gene could be TRBD1 or TRBD2 (5 bases each). The CDR3 runs 14 residues. Germline-derived CDR1 and CDR2 are SSHAT and FNYEAQ (reference sequence). The CDR3 sequence is CASSLSGTQEIQYF. The CDR3, as DNA: TGTGCTAGCAGCTTATCCGGGACCCAAGAGATCCAGTACTTC.

The chain is built from TRBV11-2 and TRBJ1-1; no reliable D call. This CDR3 is 13 amino acids long. Germline CDR1 SGHAT, CDR2 FQNNGV. Trimming removed 5 bases at V and 3 bases at J, with 10 bases between. The CDR3, as DNA: TGTGCCAGCAGCCCGGAAGCGGACACTGAAGCTTTCTTT. As protein: CASSPEADTEAFF.

The rearrangement joins TRBV6-8 to TRBJ2-7; D might be TRBD1 (7 bases). V was trimmed by 10 bases and J by 1 base, leaving 17 bases between them. This CDR3 has 14 residues. Germline V gene sequence: CDR1 MNHGY, CDR2 SAAAGT. The DNA for the CDR3 is TGTGCCACCATGCGGGACAGTGTTTCCTACGAGCAGTACTTC. Its protein is CATMRDSVSYEQYF.

In this sample, this clonotype turned up a few times. The gene calls are TRBV6-5 and TRBJ1-2, with 8 bases fitting TRBD1. The V segment lost 4 bases and the J segment 6 bases; nucleotides outside the gene matches: 7. This CDR3 has 14 amino acids. Per the germline V gene, CDR1 is MNHEY and CDR2 is SVGAGI. DNA of the CDR3: TGTGCCAGCAGTTCCGTAACAGGGGGGCATGGCTACACCTTC. It encodes CASSSVTGGHGYTF.

This clonotype has a count of ten or more. The chain links TRBV5-1 to TRBJ1-1, with 8 positions matching TRBD1. The CDR3 has 14 amino acids. The J segment lost 3 bases and the V segment lost 2 bases, leaving 3 bases of the junction unmatched. Germline V lookup: CDR1 SGHRS, CDR2 YFSETQ. DNA for the CDR3: TGCGCCAGCAGCTTAACAGGGGGGGACACTGAAGCTTTCTTT. Translated, it gives CASSLTGGDTEAFF.

The V call is TRBV27, the J call TRBJ1-2; tentative D call: TRBD1 (6 bases). Trimming took off 5 bases at V and 7 bases at J, with 11 bases between the two ends. In germline, CDR1 is MNHEY, CDR2 SMNVEV (reference sequence). This CDR3 is 12 amino acids long. The CDR3: CASSPQGGGYTF. For the CDR3, the DNA is TGTGCCAGCAGTCCACAGGGAGGTGGCTACACCTTC.

The chain employs TRBV2 and TRBJ1-2, with D possibly matching TRBD1 (6 bases). Germline-derived CDR1 and CDR2 are SNHLY and FYNNEI. The CDR3 spans 14 residues. Trimming took off 6 bases at V and 0 bases at J, with 11 bases between the two ends. In DNA, the CDR3 is TGTGCCAGCAGCGTAGGACAGTCTAACTATGGCTACACCTTC. This codes for CASSVGQSNYGYTF.

The CDR3 here is CASSAHNSPLHF. The CDR3 DNA reads as TGTGCCAGCAGTGCCCACAATTCACCCCTCCACTTT. This sequence joins TRBV11-2 and TRBJ1-6; D gene ambiguous. This CDR3 spans 12 amino acids. The germline V and J ends were trimmed by 6 bases and 7 bases, with 7 bases remaining between them. Germline V CDR1 and CDR2: SGHAT, FQNNGV.

V usage is TRBV29-1 and J usage is TRBJ2-1; 8 bases agree with TRBD1. The CDR3 is 15 residues long. Germline loops: CDR1 SQVTM, CDR2 ANQGSEA. V shed 4 bases and J 6 bases; nucleotides not matched to a gene: 11. The CDR3 loop reads CSVVGKFDRGNEQFF. DNA for the CDR3: TGCAGCGTTGTGGGGAAATTTGACAGGGGCAATGAGCAGTTCTTC.

The rearrangement joins TRBV29-1 to TRBJ2-7; weak D call: TRBD1 (5 bases). This CDR3 comprises 14 residues. Germline CDR1 and CDR2: SQVTM and ANQGSEA. Trimming cost V 4 bases and J 0 bases, with 13 bases left between them. The DNA for the CDR3 is TGCAGCGTTGGACACAGGCTAAGCTCCTACGAGCAGTACTTC. It translates to CSVGHRLSSYEQYF.

A few counts support this clonotype. CDR3 protein: CSVGPQDNEQFF. The CDR3 DNA reads as TGCAGCGTGGGCCCCCAGGACAATGAGCAGTTCTTC. This chain uses TRBV29-1 with TRBJ2-1, with no clear D. Germline V gene data show CDR1 as SQVTM and CDR2 as ANQGSEA. The CDR3 covers 12 residues. V gave up 6 bases and J gave up 5 bases, with 11 bases separating them.

This clonotype was counted between two and nine times. A junction end diverges from the germline sequence, so it may reflect a read error. The chain couples TRBV14 to TRBJ2-1; D tentatively reads TRBD1 or TRBD2 (6 bases each). The CDR3 spans 15 residues. From germline, CDR1 is SGHDN and CDR2 FVKESK. As DNA, the CDR3 is TGTGCCAGCAGTCAAGGCGCGGGGACACACAATGAGCAGTTCTTC. Encoded protein: CASSQGAGTHNEQFF.

The chain couples TRBV12-3 or TRBV12-4 to TRBJ1-1, with D hard to call. V lost 7 bases and J 4 bases, leaving 16 bases between the germline ends. The CDR3 runs 14 residues. The CDR3, as DNA: TGTGCCAGCACTCATAGTGAAGTGGGCACTGAAGCTTTCTTT. This encodes CASTHSEVGTEAFF.

The rearrangement uses TRBV5-1 and TRBJ2-5, with no clear D. CDR3 length: 13 amino acids. The V end was cut by 9 bases, the J end by 2 bases, with 14 bases between. CDR1 is SGHRS and CDR2 is YFSETQ in the germline V gene. Written as DNA, the CDR3 is TGCGCCAAAAGATTGTGGCGTCAAGAGACCCAGTACTTC. Protein sequence: CAKRLWRQETQYF.

This clonotype was seen more than once but under ten times. The chain combines TRBV12-3 or TRBV12-4 with TRBJ2-1, with TRBD2 matching 13 bases. The V segment lost 3 bases and the J segment 4 bases; nucleotides outside the gene matches: 6. The CDR3 has 17 amino acids. The CDR3 region is CASSFGTSGELYNEQFF. The CDR3 coding sequence is TGTGCCAGCAGTTTCGGGACTAGCGGGGAGTTATACAATGAGCAGTTCTTC.

CDR3 region: CASSYSIPQGTEAFF. DNA for the CDR3: TGTGCCAGCAGTTACTCGATTCCCCAGGGCACTGAAGCTTTCTTT. V usage is TRBV6-6 and J usage is TRBJ1-1; perhaps TRBD1 as D (5 bases). V was trimmed by 0 bases and J by 4 bases, leaving 12 bases between them. Germline V gene data show CDR1 as MNHNY and CDR2 as SVGAGI (reference sequence). The CDR3 totals 15 residues.

V gene TRBV12-5 combines with J gene TRBJ2-1; D unclear. With 3 bases removed from V and 5 bases from J, the gap between germline ends came to 8 bases. CDR3 size: 13 residues. Germline CDR1 and CDR2: LGHNT and FRNRAP. CDR3 bases: TGTGCTAGTGGTTTCCCAGAAAACAATGAGCAGTTCTTC. As protein: CASGFPENNEQFF. The full variable domain, with the rest looked up from reference TRBV12-5 and TRBJ2-1, is DARVTQTPRHKVTEMGQEVTMRCQPILGHNTVFWYRQTMMQGLELLAYFRNRAPLDDSGMPKDRFSAEMPDATLATLKIQPSEPRDSAVYFCASGFPENNEQFFGPGTRLTVL.

This clonotype showed up many times. This chain uses TRBV12-3 or TRBV12-4 with TRBJ1-2; D not certain. This CDR3 is built from 12 residues. The CDR3 DNA reads TGTGCAATAAAAGGCAGGAACTATGGCTACACCTTC. Its translation is CAIKGRNYGYTF.

The J gene is TRBJ1-1, the V gene TRBV19, with 7 bases fitting TRBD1. The V and J ends lost 9 bases and 5 bases, in that order; junction bases with no gene match: 9. The CDR3 spans 13 residues. Per the germline V gene, CDR1 is LNHDA and CDR2 is SQIVND (reference sequence). CDR3 bases: TGTGCCAGCACTAGACAGGGAGAGACTGAAGCTTTCTTT. Amino acids: CASTRQGETEAFF.

This sequence joins TRBV10-3 and TRBJ2-3; D might be TRBD1 (5 bases). V lost 5 bases and J 4 bases, leaving 10 bases between the germline ends. Germline V gene sequence: CDR1 ENHRY, CDR2 SYGVKD. This CDR3 region has 13 residues. The CDR3 DNA is TGTGCCATCAGTTCTGGCAGGGCAGATACGCAGTATTTT. Its protein product is CAISSGRADTQYF.

The CDR3 region has the DNA TGTGCCAGCAGCTTACGCGGGGTTAGCACAGATACGCAGTATTTT. It translates to CASSLRGVSTDTQYF. V gene TRBV7-2 combines with J gene TRBJ2-3; a possible D gene is TRBD2 (6 bases). The germline V gene encodes CDR1 SGHTA and CDR2 FQGNSA. Trimming took off 2 bases at V and 0 bases at J, with 9 bases between the two ends. The CDR3 extends over 15 amino acids.